The 21 T cell receptor beta chains listed next were all sequenced from one sample in a study of cytomegalovirus exposure and HLA in healthy donors. PCR amplification relied on 60 Vbeta primers (plus 13 Jbeta primers). Measured with immunoSEQ multiplex PCR; TCRdb has only the in-frame clones, and not every one. The sample shows more than 95,000 clones, about 80% of them seen only once. The sequenced material came from PBMCs. Receptors were obtained from a woman aged 18-29 years in good health and CMV-seropositive.

The gene calls are TRBV6-1 and TRBJ2-7, with 10 bases aligning to TRBD2. The CDR3 extends over 20 amino acids. Unmatched junction bases numbered 16, after V lost 0 bases and J lost 2 bases. Germline lookup yields CDR1 MNHNS and CDR2 SASEGT. For the CDR3, the DNA is TGTGCCAGCAGTGAAGCCCCAAGTCCAGGGCTAGCGGGGGCCCCCTACGAGCAGTACTTC. Translation: CASSEAPSPGLAGAPYEQYF.

This chain uses TRBV5-4 with TRBJ2-1; TRBD2 matches at 14 bases. The V segment lost 8 bases and the J segment 7 bases; nucleotides outside the gene matches: 8. Germline assignment: CDR1 SGHNT and CDR2 YYREEE (reference sequence). The CDR3 is made up of 15 amino acids. CDR3 coding DNA: TGTGCCAGTATTGCCGGGACTAGCGGGAGTAATGAGCAGTTCTTC. Translated: CASIAGTSGSNEQFF.

The J gene is TRBJ1-2, the V gene TRBV25-1; TRBD1 agrees at 9 bases. With 7 bases clipped from V and 3 bases from J, the junction kept 6 bases outside the gene matches. CDR3 length equals 14 residues. Germline loops: CDR1 MGHDK, CDR2 SYGVNS. The CDR3 reads CASMSGQGYYGYTF. CDR3 DNA sequence: TGTGCCAGCATGTCGGGACAGGGATACTATGGCTACACCTTC.

The table lists this clone with many counts. J is TRBJ2-7 and V is TRBV4-2; 8 bases fit TRBD1. CDR3 size: 16 residues. Germline CDR1 reads LGHNA; CDR2 reads YNFKEQ. The ends lost 1 base at V and 0 bases at J; junction bases unmatched: 5. CDR3 in amino acids: CASSQVDRADSYEQYF. Here the CDR3 DNA reads TGTGCCAGCAGCCAAGTGGACAGGGCCGACTCCTACGAGCAGTACTTC.

The gene calls are TRBV7-2 and TRBJ1-5; tentatively, D is TRBD1 (5 bases). Germline CDR1 and CDR2: SGHTA and FQGNSA. V was shortened by 5 bases and J by 1 base, with 9 bases between the two germline ends. The CDR3 is 14 residues long. CDR3 region: CASSPSGSNQPQHF. The CDR3 DNA is TGTGCCAGCAGCCCCTCAGGGAGCAATCAGCCCCAGCATTTT.

The V call is TRBV19, the J call TRBJ1-5, with 8 nucleotides matching TRBD1. Germline trimming cut 6 bases from V and 0 bases from J; bases unmatched to any gene: 4. The germline V gene has CDR1 LNHDA and CDR2 SQIVND (reference sequence). The CDR3 has 15 amino acids. CDR3 DNA: TGTGCCAGTAGCGCAGGGGGCACTAGCAATCAGCCCCAGCATTTT. As protein: CASSAGGTSNQPQHF.

J is TRBJ2-7 and V is TRBV30, with TRBD1 matching over 12 bases. The CDR3 runs to 15 residues. Germline assignment: CDR1 GTSNPN and CDR2 SVGIG (reference sequence). The trim removed 5 bases at V and 6 bases at J, leaving 11 bases unmatched. The CDR3: CAWDKPGQGAGEQYF. The DNA of the CDR3 is TGTGCCTGGGATAAACCGGGACAGGGGGCTGGCGAGCAGTACTTC.

The chain has TRBV19 and TRBJ1-1, with a tentative D call TRBD1 (5 bases). Germline-derived CDR1 and CDR2 are LNHDA and SQIVND (reference sequence). CDR3 size: 13 residues. Trimming shortened V by 4 bases and J by 0 bases, and 6 bases separated the two germline ends. In DNA, the CDR3 is TGTGCCAGTAGTACAGGGATGAACACTGAAGCTTTCTTT. This encodes CASSTGMNTEAFF.

This clone is medium-sized within its sample. The sample contains more than one DNA sequence encoding this CDR3. This chain connects TRBV27 to TRBJ1-2, with 7 bases matching TRBD1. Trimming at V came to 5 bases and at J to 4 bases, leaving 10 bases not matched to a gene. This CDR3 region has 15 residues. CDR1 is MNHEY, CDR2 SMNVEV, per germline (reference sequence). The CDR3 sequence is CASSPPGGGAYGYTF. The CDR3, as DNA: TGTGCCAGCAGTCCCCCAGGGGGTGGTGCCTATGGCTACACCTTC.

The V call is TRBV7-3, the J call TRBJ2-1, with D possibly being TRBD1 (6 bases). This CDR3 spans 16 amino acids. With 2 bases removed from V and 5 bases from J, the gap between germline ends came to 16 bases. From germline, CDR1 is SGHTA and CDR2 FQGTGA. CDR3 bases: TGTGCCAGCAGCTTATTAGGGGGTACGGCAAACAATGAGCAGTTCTTC. Protein product: CASSLLGGTANNEQFF.

The gene calls are TRBV2 and TRBJ2-5, with 13 positions matching TRBD2. CDR1 and CDR2 (germline): SNHLY, FYNNEI. CDR3 length: 15 amino acids. Trimming cost V 3 bases and J 4 bases; bases outside gene matches: 2. DNA of the CDR3: TGTGCCAGCAGTGAGAGACTAGCGGGAGGAGAGACCCAGTACTTC. Translating gives CASSERLAGGETQYF.

The chain has TRBV29-1 and TRBJ2-7; no reliable D call. Deletions cut 7 bases from V and 3 bases from J, with 16 bases between. In germline, CDR1 is SQVTM, CDR2 ANQGSEA. The CDR3 is made up of 13 amino acids. CDR3 in DNA: TGCAGCGCCCTTGAACTGACGGGCTACGAGCAGTACTTC. This gives the protein CSALELTGYEQYF.

The chain combines TRBV10-3 with TRBJ2-1; 14 nucleotides align to TRBD2. Germline CDR1 is ENHRY and CDR2 is SYGVKD. The CDR3 covers 20 residues. The J segment lost 7 bases and the V segment lost 2 bases, leaving 16 bases of the junction unmatched. CDR3 sequence reads: CAISEMLTGTSGSVSNEQFF. CDR3 in DNA: TGTGCCATCAGTGAGATGTTGACAGGGACTAGCGGGAGTGTGTCGAATGAGCAGTTCTTC.

The chain is built from TRBV5-6 and TRBJ2-1; TRBD2 might be the D (5 bases). V lost 5 bases to trimming and J lost 0 bases, with 12 bases between them. The V gene's germline CDR1 is SGHDT and CDR2 YYEEEE. CDR3 length: 15 residues. The CDR3 DNA reads as TGTGCCAGCAGTCCGGGGTTTAGCTCCTACAATGAGCAGTTCTTC. This encodes CASSPGFSSYNEQFF.

This chain connects TRBV18 to TRBJ2-3; 10 bases are a match to TRBD2. The CDR3 has 16 amino acids. CDR1 and CDR2 from the germline V gene are KGHSH and LQKENI. V lost 3 bases, J lost 2 bases, and 5 bases stayed unmatched. CDR3 in DNA: TGTGCCAGCTCACCGCCCCTAGCGGGAGACACAGATACGCAGTATTTT. Residues: CASSPPLAGDTDTQYF.

The chain joins TRBV5-1 to TRBJ2-7; 7 bases line up with TRBD2. Trimming cost V 4 bases and J 3 bases; bases outside gene matches: 16. The CDR3 spans 17 residues. Germline CDR1 reads SGHRS; CDR2 reads YFSETQ. The chain's CDR3 is CASSEPRDSGLDYEQYF. Here the CDR3 DNA reads TGCGCCAGCAGCGAGCCGCGAGATAGCGGGCTTGACTACGAGCAGTACTTC.

The CDR3 sequence is CASIPGQGWQPQHF. Written as DNA, the CDR3 is TGTGCCAGTATTCCCGGACAGGGGTGGCAGCCCCAGCATTTT. This rearrangement joins TRBV19 to TRBJ1-5; 9 bases line up with TRBD1. This CDR3 has 14 amino acids. V gave up 7 bases and J gave up 7 bases; unmatched junction bases: 8. Germline V gene lookup returns CDR1 LNHDA and CDR2 SQIVND (reference sequence).

CDR3 residues: CATGQSTMNTEAFF. In DNA form, the CDR3 reads TGTGCCACCGGACAGAGTACCATGAACACTGAAGCTTTCTTT. The chain is built from TRBV10-3 and TRBJ1-1, with TRBD1 as a possible D gene (6 bases). CDR3 length: 14 residues. CDR1 ENHRY and CDR2 SYGVKD come from the germline V gene. V lost 10 bases to trimming and J lost 0 bases, with 15 bases between them.

The V gene is TRBV19, the J gene TRBJ2-3; D call uncertain. With 3 bases removed from V and 6 bases from J, the gap between germline ends came to 4 bases. The CDR3 has 11 residues. Per germline, CDR1 LNHDA and CDR2 SQIVND (reference sequence). The CDR3 bases are TGTGCCAGTAGTATCTTCGATACGCAGTATTTT. It codes for CASSIFDTQYF. The entire variable domain, with the rest obtained from reference TRBV19 and TRBJ2-3, is as follows: DGGITQSPKYLFRKEGQNVTLSCEQNLNHDAMYWYRQDPGQGLRLIYYSQIVNDFQKGDIAEGYSVSREKKESFPLTVTSAQKNPTAFYLCASSIFDTQYFGPGTRLTVL.

This chain uses TRBV4-1 with TRBJ2-5; TRBD1 matches at 8 bases. Germline assignment: CDR1 MGHRA and CDR2 YSYEKL. The CDR3 consists of 14 residues. With 5 bases clipped from V and 5 bases from J, the junction kept 7 bases outside the gene matches. CDR3 sequence: CASSSDRGGETQYF. The CDR3 nucleotides are TGCGCCAGCAGCTCAGACAGGGGTGGGGAGACCCAGTACTTC.

The chain recombines TRBV19 with TRBJ2-7; 12 nucleotides align to TRBD2. Germline values: CDR1 LNHDA, CDR2 SQIVND (reference sequence). The CDR3 is 20 residues long. J lost 2 bases, V lost 3 bases, and 17 bases had no gene match. The CDR3 here is CASSIVGGRASSGRAYEQYF. DNA for the CDR3: TGTGCCAGTAGTATTGTCGGGGGTCGGGCGTCTAGCGGGAGGGCCTACGAGCAGTACTTC.